This T cell receptor beta chain was recovered during a study of T-cell reconstitution after alpha-beta-depleted transplantation in children. The TCRbeta library was prepared with unique molecular identifiers. TCRdb called the PCR reads again in MiXCR, with one record for every CDR3 protein. This table holds around 490,000 distinct CDR3 sequences, 10% to 12% found once. Comments on this clonotype: Its antigen remains unknown.

Findings and limits, study-wide: T cells produced anew were the main source of T-cell counts and diversity one year after transplant. Several hundred expanded graft clones reportedly gave rise to the alpha-beta T cells present about two months after transplant.

V lost 3 bases and J 2 bases, leaving 9 bases between the germline ends. The CDR3 is 14 amino acids. Here the sequenced sample was PBMCs, mostly from graft donor cells, taken 180 days after TCRalphabeta/CD19-depleted stem cell transplant. The sequence came from a female patient aged 2 to 10 who had a stem cell transplant for aplastic anemia, so the T cells may come from the graft donor. V is TRBV12-3 or TRBV12-4 and J is TRBJ2-3; D is unclear. The chain's CDR3 is CASSFPDPTDTQYF. The CDR3 DNA reads TGTGCCAGCAGTTTCCCGGACCCCACAGATACGCAGTATTTT.